This entry concerns a single TCR beta chain. Extraction and reverse transcription of RNA yielded cDNA as the sequencing template. Generated by immunoSEQ multiplex PCR, the TCRdb table keeps only in-frame clones and is missing some. The sample lists some 200,000 clones; about 60% were seen once. The sample's treatment: oral pan-JAK inhibitor, 5-10 mg twice daily. This sample was taken from a study of CD8+ T cells in alopecia areata. CDR1 is GTSNPN, CDR2 SVGIG, per germline (reference sequence). CDR3 length equals 14 residues. The V and J ends lost 0 bases and 1 base respectively, with 9 bases between them.

The material sequenced was CD4+ T cells sorted from blood, taken at week 4, from a patient treated with tofacitinib. The chain has TRBV30 and TRBJ1-1; a weak D match, TRBD1 (5 bases). The clonotype originates from a human donor with alopecia areata. CDR3: CAWSVGRANTEAFF. The CDR3 DNA follows: TGTGCCTGGAGTGTAGGCAGGGCGAACACTGAAGCTTTCTTT.